Each of the 5 T cell receptor beta chains below was sequenced from the same sample in a study of beta chain features in type 1 diabetes. Whole-study results and caveats: Moderately but significantly shorter TCRB CDR3s were found in Type 1 diabetes patients in all four CD4+ subsets.

cDNA synthesis used the whole RNA isolate, giving expressed TCRB sequences. Sequencing used immunoSEQ multiplex PCR; TCRdb keeps in-frame clones, though not all of them. The data show some 330,000 clones, with 10% to 15% seen just once and around 0.0099% held by the top ten. These TCRs are of unknown antigen specificity. Specimen: naive CD4+ T cells from blood. The receptors derive from a woman aged 18-29 years with type 1 diabetes.

This clone was counted only a few times. The rearrangement joins TRBV5-6 to TRBJ1-2, with 12 nucleotides matching TRBD1. V was pared by 4 bases and J by 5 bases, with 3 bases of the junction left unmatched. Germline assignment: CDR1 SGHDT and CDR2 YYEEEE. CDR3 length equals 14 residues. The CDR3 nucleotides are TGTGCCAGCAGCGGGGGACAGGGGGCGTATGGCTACACCTTC. As protein: CASSGGQGAYGYTF.

Here the CDR3 reads CASSAGGDEQFF. The CDR3 DNA reads as TGTGCCAGCAGCGCGGGGGGGGATGAGCAGTTCTTC. The rearrangement joins TRBV9 to TRBJ2-1; TRBD2 aligns across 8 bases. CDR3 size: 12 residues. Germline V gene data show CDR1 as SGDLS and CDR2 as YYNGEE. Germline trimming cut 3 bases from V and 8 bases from J; bases unmatched to any gene: 1.

The chain carries TRBV4-3 and TRBJ2-1, with D possibly TRBD2 on 5 matching bases. This CDR3 has 13 amino acids. V was trimmed by 3 bases and J by 3 bases, leaving 6 bases between them. Germline CDR1 LGHNA, CDR2 YSLEER. The DNA of the CDR3 is TGCGCCAGCAGCCAGGCGGGCTACAATGAGCAGTTCTTC. It encodes CASSQAGYNEQFF.

The chain employs TRBV29-1 and TRBJ2-5, with a possible D match to TRBD1 (6 bases). V shed 6 bases and J shed 4 bases, with 15 bases lying between them. Germline CDR1 SQVTM, CDR2 ANQGSEA. The CDR3 is 13 amino acids. This chain's CDR3 is CSVIQGRGETQYF. CDR3 DNA: TGCAGCGTGATACAGGGAAGGGGAGAGACCCAGTACTTC.

The V and J genes are TRBV2 and TRBJ2-5; 8 positions match TRBD1. CDR1 SNHLY and CDR2 FYNNEI come from the germline V gene. J was trimmed by 2 bases and V by 4 bases; bases with no gene match: 6. CDR3 length: 15 residues. DNA of the CDR3: TGTGCCAGCAGTGTCCAGGGGGCTGGGCAAGAGACCCAGTACTTC. Encoded protein: CASSVQGAGQETQYF.